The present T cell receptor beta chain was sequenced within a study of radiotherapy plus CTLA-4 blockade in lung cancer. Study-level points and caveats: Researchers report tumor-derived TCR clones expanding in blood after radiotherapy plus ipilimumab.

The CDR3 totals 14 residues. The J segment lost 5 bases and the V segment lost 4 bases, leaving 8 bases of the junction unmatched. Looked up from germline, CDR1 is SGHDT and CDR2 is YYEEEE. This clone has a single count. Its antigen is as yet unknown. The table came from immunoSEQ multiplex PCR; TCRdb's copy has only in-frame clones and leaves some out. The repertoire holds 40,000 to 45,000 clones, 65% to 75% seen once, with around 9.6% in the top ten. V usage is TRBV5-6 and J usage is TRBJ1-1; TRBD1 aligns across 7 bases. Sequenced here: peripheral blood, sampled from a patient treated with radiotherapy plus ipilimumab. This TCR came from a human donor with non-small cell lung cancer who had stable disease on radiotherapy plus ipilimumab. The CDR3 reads CASSNPTGRTEAFF. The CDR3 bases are TGTGCCAGCAGCAACCCGACAGGGCGGACTGAAGCTTTCTTT.